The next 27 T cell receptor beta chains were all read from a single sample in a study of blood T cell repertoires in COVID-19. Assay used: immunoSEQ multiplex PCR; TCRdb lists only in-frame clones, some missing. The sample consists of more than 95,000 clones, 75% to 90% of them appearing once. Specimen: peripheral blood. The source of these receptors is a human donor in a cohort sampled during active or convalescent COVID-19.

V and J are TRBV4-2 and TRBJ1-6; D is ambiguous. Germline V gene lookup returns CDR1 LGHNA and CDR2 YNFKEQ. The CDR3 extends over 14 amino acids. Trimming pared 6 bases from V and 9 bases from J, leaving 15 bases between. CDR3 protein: CASRRSQEGSPLHF. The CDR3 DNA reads TGTGCCAGCAGGCGAAGTCAGGAGGGTTCACCCCTCCACTTT.

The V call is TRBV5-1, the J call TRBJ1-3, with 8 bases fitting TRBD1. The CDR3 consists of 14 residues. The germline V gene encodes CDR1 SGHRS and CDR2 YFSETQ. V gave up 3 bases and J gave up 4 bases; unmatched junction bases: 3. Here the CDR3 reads CASSSQGGGNTIYF. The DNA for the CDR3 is TGCGCCAGCAGCTCACAGGGGGGAGGAAACACCATATATTTT.

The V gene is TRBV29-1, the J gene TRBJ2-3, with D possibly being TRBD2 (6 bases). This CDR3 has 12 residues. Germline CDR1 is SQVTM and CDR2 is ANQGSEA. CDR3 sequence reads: CSAGRSTDTQYF. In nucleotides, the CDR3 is TGCAGTGCGGGGCGTTCCACAGATACGCAGTATTTT.

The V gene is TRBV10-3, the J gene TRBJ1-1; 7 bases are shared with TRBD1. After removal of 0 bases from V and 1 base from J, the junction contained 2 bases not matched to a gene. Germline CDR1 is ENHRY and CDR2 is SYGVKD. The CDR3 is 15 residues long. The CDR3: CAISESTGANTEAFF. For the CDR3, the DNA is TGTGCCATCAGTGAGTCCACAGGGGCGAACACTGAAGCTTTCTTT.

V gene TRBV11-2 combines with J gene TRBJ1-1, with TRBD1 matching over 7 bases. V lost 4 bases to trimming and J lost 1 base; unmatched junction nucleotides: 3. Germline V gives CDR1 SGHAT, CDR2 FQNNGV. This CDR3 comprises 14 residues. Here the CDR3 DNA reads TGTGCCAGCAGCTGGGGACAGTGGAACACTGAAGCTTTCTTT. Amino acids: CASSWGQWNTEAFF.

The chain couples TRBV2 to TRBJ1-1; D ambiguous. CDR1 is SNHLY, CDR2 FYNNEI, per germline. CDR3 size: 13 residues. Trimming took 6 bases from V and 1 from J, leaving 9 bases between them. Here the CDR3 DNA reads TGTGCCAGCAGCCCTGAGTGGAACACTGAAGCTTTCTTT. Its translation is CASSPEWNTEAFF.

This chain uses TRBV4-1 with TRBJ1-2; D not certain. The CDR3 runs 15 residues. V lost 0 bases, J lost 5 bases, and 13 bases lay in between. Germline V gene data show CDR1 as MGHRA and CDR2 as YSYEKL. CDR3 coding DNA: TGCGCCAGCAGCCAAGATGAGGGCTCTGGGTATGGCTACACCTTC. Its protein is CASSQDEGSGYGYTF.

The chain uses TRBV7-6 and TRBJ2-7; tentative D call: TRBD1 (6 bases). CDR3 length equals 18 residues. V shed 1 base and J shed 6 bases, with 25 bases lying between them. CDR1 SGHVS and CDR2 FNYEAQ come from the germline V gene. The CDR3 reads CASSLGALQGIGGGEQYF. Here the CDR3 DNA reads TGTGCCAGCAGCTTAGGGGCTTTACAGGGTATCGGTGGGGGCGAGCAGTACTTC.

In nucleotides, the CDR3 is TGTGCCAGCAGTCACTGGACTAGCGGGGGGAACAATGAGCAGTTCTTC. This sequence encodes CASSHWTSGGNNEQFF. The chain combines TRBV6-6 with TRBJ2-1; 14 nucleotides align to TRBD2. Unmatched junction bases numbered 5, after V lost 5 bases and J lost 5 bases. Per the germline V gene, CDR1 is MNHNY and CDR2 is SVGAGI (reference sequence). The length of the CDR3 is 16 residues.

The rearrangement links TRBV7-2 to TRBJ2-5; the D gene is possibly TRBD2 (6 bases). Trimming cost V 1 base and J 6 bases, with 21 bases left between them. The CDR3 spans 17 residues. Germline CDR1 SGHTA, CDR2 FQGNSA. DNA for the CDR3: TGTGCCAGCAGCTTAGAAGTCGGGCAGGGACTTGCTCAGACCCAGTACTTC. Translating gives CASSLEVGQGLAQTQYF.

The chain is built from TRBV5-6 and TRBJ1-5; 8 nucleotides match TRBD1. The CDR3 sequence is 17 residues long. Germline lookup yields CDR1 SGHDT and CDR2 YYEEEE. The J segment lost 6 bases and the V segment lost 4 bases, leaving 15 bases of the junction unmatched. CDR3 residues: CASSPGMDRELGQPQHF. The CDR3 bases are TGTGCCAGCAGCCCTGGAATGGACAGGGAGTTAGGTCAGCCCCAGCATTTT.

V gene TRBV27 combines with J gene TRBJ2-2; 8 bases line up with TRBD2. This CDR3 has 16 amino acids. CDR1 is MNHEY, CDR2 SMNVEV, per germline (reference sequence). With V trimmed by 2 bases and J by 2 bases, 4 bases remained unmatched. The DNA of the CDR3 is TGTGCCAGCAGTTTACTGGCGGGGGGCAACACCGGGGAGCTGTTTTTT. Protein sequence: CASSLLAGGNTGELFF.

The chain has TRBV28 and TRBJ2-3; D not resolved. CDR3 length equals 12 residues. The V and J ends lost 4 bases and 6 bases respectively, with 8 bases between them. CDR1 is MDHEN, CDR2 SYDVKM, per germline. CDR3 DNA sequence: TGTGCCAGCAGTTCCGACTGGGATACGCAGTATTTT. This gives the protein CASSSDWDTQYF.

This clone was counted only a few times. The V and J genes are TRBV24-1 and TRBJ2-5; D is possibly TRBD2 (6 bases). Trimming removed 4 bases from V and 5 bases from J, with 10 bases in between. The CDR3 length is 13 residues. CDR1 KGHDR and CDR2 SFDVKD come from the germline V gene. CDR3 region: CATSDGGRETQYF. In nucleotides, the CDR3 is TGTGCCACCAGTGACGGAGGGCGCGAGACCCAGTACTTC.

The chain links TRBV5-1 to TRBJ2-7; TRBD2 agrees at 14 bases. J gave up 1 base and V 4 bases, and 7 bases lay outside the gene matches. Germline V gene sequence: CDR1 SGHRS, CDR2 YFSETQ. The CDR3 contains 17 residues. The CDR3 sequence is CASSHGLAGGQSYEQYF. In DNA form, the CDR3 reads TGCGCCAGCAGCCACGGACTAGCGGGGGGCCAATCCTACGAGCAGTACTTC.

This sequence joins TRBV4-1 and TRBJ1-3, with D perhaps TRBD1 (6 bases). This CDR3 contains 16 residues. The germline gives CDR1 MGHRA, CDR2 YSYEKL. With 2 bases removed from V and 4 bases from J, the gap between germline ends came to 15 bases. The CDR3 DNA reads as TGCGCCAGCAGCCAACCGGGACATCAGCCAGGAAACACCATATATTTT. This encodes CASSQPGHQPGNTIYF.

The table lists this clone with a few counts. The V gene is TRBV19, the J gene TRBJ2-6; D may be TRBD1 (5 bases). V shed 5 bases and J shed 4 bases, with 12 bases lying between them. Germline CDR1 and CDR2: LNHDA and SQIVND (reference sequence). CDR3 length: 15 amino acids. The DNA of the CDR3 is TGTGCCAGTAGTGCCAGGGCTACGGGGGCCAACGTCCTGACTTTC. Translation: CASSARATGANVLTF.

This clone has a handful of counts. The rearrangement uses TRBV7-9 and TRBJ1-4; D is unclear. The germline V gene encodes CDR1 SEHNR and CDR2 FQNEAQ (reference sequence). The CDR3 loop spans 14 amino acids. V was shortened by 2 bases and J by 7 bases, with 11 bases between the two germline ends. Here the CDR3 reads CASSLNLASEKLFF. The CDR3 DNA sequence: TGTGCCAGCAGCTTAAACCTTGCGTCTGAAAAACTGTTTTTT.

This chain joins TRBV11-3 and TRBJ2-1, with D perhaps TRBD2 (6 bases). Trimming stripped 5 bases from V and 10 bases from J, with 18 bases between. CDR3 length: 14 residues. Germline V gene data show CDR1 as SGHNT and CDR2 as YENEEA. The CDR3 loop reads CASSPDGGSGEQFF. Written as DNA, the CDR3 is TGTGCCAGCAGCCCAGATGGGGGGTCTGGGGAGCAGTTCTTC.

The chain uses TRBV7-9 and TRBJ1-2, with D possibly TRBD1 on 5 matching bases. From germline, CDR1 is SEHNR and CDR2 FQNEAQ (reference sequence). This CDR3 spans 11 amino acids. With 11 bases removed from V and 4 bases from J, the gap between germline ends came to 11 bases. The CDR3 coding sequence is TGTGCCGGGCAGGGCGGCTATGGCTACACCTTC. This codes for CAGQGGYGYTF.

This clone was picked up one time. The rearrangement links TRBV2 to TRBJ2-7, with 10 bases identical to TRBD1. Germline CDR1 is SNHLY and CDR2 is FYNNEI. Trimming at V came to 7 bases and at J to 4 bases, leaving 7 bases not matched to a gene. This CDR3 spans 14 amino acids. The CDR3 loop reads CASKTGGCLYEQYF. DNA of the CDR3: TGTGCCAGCAAGACAGGGGGCTGCCTGTACGAGCAGTACTTC. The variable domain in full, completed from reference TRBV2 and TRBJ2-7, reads EPEVTQTPSHQVTQMGQEVILRCVPISNHLYFYWYRQILGQKVEFLVSFYNNEISEKSEIFDDQFSVERPDGSNFTLKIRSTKLEDSAMYFCASKTGGCLYEQYFGPGTRLTVT.

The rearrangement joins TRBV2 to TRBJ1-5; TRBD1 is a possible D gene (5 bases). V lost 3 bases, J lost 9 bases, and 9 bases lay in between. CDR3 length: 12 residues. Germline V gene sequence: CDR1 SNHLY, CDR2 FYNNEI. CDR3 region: CASSEGGGPQHF. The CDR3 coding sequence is TGTGCCAGCAGTGAGGGGGGAGGGCCCCAGCATTTT. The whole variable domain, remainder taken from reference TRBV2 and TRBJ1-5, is EPEVTQTPSHQVTQMGQEVILRCVPISNHLYFYWYRQILGQKVEFLVSFYNNEISEKSEIFDDQFSVERPDGSNFTLKIRSTKLEDSAMYFCASSEGGGPQHFGDGTRLSIL.

The DNA of the CDR3 is TGTGCCAGCAGAGCCAGGGGAGAGAGTTATAGCAATCAGCCCCAGCATTTT. Its protein product is CASRARGESYSNQPQHF. The chain carries TRBV2 and TRBJ1-5, with TRBD1 as a possible D gene (6 bases). Germline loops: CDR1 SNHLY, CDR2 FYNNEI. The length of the CDR3 is 17 residues. Trimming left V 6 bases short and J 0 bases short, with 18 bases between.

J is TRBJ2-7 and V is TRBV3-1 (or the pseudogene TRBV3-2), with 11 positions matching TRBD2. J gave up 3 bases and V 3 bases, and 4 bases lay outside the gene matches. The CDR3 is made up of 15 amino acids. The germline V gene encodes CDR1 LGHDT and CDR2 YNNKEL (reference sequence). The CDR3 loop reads CASSHLGLAGYEQYF. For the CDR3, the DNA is TGTGCCAGCAGCCATCTAGGACTAGCGGGCTACGAGCAGTACTTC.

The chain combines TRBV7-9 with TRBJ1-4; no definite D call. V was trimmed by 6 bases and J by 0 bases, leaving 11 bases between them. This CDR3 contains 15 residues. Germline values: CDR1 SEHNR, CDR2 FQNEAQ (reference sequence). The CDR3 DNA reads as TGTGCCAGCAGTCTCCGCGGCTCAACTAATGAAAAACTGTTTTTT. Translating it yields CASSLRGSTNEKLFF. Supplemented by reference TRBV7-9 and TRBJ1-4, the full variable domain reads DTGVSQNPRHKITKRGQNVTFRCDPISEHNRLYWYRQTLGQGPEFLTYFQNEAQLEKSRLLSDRFSAERPKGSFSTLEIQRTEQGDSAMYLCASSLRGSTNEKLFFGSGTQLSVL.

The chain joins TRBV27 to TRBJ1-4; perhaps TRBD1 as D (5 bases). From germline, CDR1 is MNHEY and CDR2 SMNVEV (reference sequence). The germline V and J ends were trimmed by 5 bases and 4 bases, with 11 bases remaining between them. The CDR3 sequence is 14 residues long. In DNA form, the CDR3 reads TGTGCCAGCAGTCTTAGGGGCGGTAATGAAAAACTGTTTTTT. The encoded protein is CASSLRGGNEKLFF.

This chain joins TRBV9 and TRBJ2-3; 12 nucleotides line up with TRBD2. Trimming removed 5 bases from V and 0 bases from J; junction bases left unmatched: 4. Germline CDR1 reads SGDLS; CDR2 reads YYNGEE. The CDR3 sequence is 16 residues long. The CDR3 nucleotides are TGTGCCAGCAGAACCGGGACTAGCGGGAGCACAGATACGCAGTATTTT. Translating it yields CASRTGTSGSTDTQYF.